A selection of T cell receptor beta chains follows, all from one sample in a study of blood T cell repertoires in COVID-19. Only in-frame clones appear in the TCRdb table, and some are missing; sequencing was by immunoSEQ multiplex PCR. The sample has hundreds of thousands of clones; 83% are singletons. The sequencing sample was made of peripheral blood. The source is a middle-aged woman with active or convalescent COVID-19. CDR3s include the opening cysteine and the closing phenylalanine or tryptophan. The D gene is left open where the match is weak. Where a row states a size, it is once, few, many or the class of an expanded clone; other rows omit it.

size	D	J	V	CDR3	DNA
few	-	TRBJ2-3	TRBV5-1	CASSLGGGRSTDTQYF	TGCGCCAGCAGCTTGGGGGGAGGCAGGAGCACAGATACGCAGTATTTT
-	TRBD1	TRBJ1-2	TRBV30	CAWRLQGAPYGYTF	TGTGCCTGGAGATTACAGGGGGCTCCCTATGGCTACACCTTC
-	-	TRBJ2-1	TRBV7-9	CASSSAPRGTRGSYNEQFF	TGTGCCAGCAGCTCGGCTCCTCGCGGGACTCGAGGATCCTACAATGAGCAGTTCTTC
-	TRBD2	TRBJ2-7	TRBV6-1	CASSDLAGGPYEQYF	TGTGCCAGCAGTGACCTAGCGGGAGGGCCCTACGAGCAGTACTTC
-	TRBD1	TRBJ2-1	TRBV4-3	CASSPDRGLYNEQFF	TGCGCCAGCAGCCCGGACAGGGGGTTGTACAATGAGCAGTTCTTC
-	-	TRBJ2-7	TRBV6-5	CASTLGAGEVEQYF	TGTGCCAGCACCCTCGGCGCAGGGGAAGTCGAGCAGTACTTC
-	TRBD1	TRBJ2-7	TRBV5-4	CASRPTGTGGHEQYF	TGTGCCAGCAGACCCACCGGGACAGGGGGCCACGAGCAGTACTTC
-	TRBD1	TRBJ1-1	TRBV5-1	CASSPGTALEAFF	TGCGCCAGCAGCCCAGGGACAGCACTTGAAGCTTTCTTT
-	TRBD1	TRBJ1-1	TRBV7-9	CASSSRGPGTEAFF	TGTGCCAGCAGCTCCAGGGGGCCGGGCACTGAAGCTTTCTTT
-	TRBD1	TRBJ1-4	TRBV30	CAWNRGNEKLFF	TGTGCCTGGAACAGGGGGAATGAAAAACTGTTTTTT
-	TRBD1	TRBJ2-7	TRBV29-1	CSVEPGTGRYEQYF	TGCAGCGTGGAACCCGGGACAGGGAGATACGAGCAGTACTTC
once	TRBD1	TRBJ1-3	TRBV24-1	CATSGTGALSGNTIYF	TGTGCCACCAGCGGGACAGGGGCCCTCTCTGGAAACACCATATATTTT
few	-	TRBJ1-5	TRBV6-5	CASRPRGDQPQHF	TGTGCCAGCCGGCCCAGGGGCGATCAGCCCCAGCATTTT
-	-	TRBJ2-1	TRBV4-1	CASSQGPAGYNEQFF	TGCGCCAGCAGCCAAGGACCCGCAGGTTACAATGAGCAGTTCTTC
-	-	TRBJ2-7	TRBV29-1	CSVEVGQASYEQYF	TGCAGCGTTGAAGTAGGTCAGGCCTCCTACGAGCAGTACTTC
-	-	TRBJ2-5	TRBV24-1	CATSDLKPPSQETQYF	TGTGCCACCAGTGATTTGAAGCCGCCGAGCCAAGAGACCCAGTACTTC
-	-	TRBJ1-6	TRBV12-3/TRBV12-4	CASSLGNSPLHF	TGTGCCAGCAGTTTGGGCAATTCACCCCTCCACTTT
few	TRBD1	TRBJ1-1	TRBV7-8	CASSFTPATGGGTEAFF	TGTGCCAGCAGCTTTACCCCAGCGACAGGGGGGGGCACTGAAGCTTTCTTT
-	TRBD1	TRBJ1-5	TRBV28	CASTPKRKGAFVNQPQHF	TGTGCCAGCACGCCCAAAAGGAAGGGGGCATTTGTCAATCAGCCCCAGCATTTT
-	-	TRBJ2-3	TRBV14	CASSQVQGTQYF	TGTGCCAGCAGCCAGGTTCAGGGTACGCAGTATTTT
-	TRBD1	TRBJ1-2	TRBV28	CASTNSGTAYGYTF	TGTGCCAGCACCAACTCCGGGACAGCATATGGCTACACCTTC
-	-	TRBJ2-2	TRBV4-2	CASSQDSGQDTGELFF	TGTGCCAGCAGCCAAGACTCGGGACAAGACACCGGGGAGCTGTTTTTT
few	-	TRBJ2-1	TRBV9	CASSVGASYSYNEQFF	TGTGCCAGCAGCGTAGGAGCTAGCTACTCCTACAATGAGCAGTTCTTC
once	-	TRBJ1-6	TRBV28	CASSFPEGGHASPLHF	TGTGCCAGCAGTTTCCCGGAGGGGGGGCATGCGTCACCCCTCCACTTT
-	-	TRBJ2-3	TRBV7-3	CASSLGRASTDTQYF	TGTGCCAGCAGCTTAGGGCGGGCTAGCACAGATACGCAGTATTTT
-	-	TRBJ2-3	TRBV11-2	CASSLGGSDTQYF	TGTGCCAGCAGCTTAGGAGGGTCAGATACGCAGTATTTT
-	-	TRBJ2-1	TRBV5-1	CASSFGEIYNEQFF	TGCGCCAGCAGCTTCGGGGAGATCTACAATGAGCAGTTCTTC
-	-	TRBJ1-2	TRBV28	CASSLADSKNGYTF	TGTGCCAGCAGTTTAGCGGACAGTAAGAATGGCTACACCTTC
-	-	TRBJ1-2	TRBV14	CASSQDLRDGYTF	TGTGCCAGCAGCCAAGATTTGAGGGATGGCTACACCTTC
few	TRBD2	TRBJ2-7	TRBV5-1	CASTPLAGTKYEQYF	TGCGCCAGCACCCCCTTGGCGGGGACTAAGTACGAGCAGTACTTC
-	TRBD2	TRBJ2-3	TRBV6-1	CASSEGLAGLGDTQYF	TGTGCCAGCAGTGAAGGACTAGCCGGACTGGGAGATACGCAGTATTTT
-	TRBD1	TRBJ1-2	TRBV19	CASSSPPGTGANYGYTF	TGTGCCAGTAGCTCTCCACCCGGGACAGGAGCTAACTATGGCTACACCTTC
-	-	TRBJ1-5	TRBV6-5	CASSSSLRGNQPQHF	TGTGCCAGCAGCTCCTCGCTCAGGGGAAATCAGCCCCAGCATTTT
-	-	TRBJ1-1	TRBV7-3	CASSPGGIGNTEAFF	TGTGCCAGCAGCCCGGGAGGCATAGGGAACACTGAAGCTTTCTTT
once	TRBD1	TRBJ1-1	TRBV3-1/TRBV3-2	CASSSKTGAYVGTEAFF	TGTGCCAGCAGCTCAAAGACAGGGGCCTATGTGGGCACTGAAGCTTTCTTT
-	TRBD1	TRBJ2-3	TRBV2	CASSQGADTQYF	TGTGCCAGCAGCCAGGGGGCAGATACGCAGTATTTT
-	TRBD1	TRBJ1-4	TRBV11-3	CASSSQGGRGLEKLFF	TGTGCCAGCAGCTCACAGGGGGGCAGGGGGCTTGAAAAACTGTTTTTT
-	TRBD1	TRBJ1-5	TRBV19	CASRWGQGSNQPQHF	TGTGCCAGTAGATGGGGACAGGGGAGCAATCAGCCCCAGCATTTT
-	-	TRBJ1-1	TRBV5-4	CASSLRGGEENTEAFF	TGTGCCAGCAGCTTACGGGGCGGGGAGGAGAACACTGAAGCTTTCTTT
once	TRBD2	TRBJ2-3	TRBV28	CASSLAGNTDTQYF	TGTGCCAGCAGTCTAGCGGGGAACACAGATACGCAGTATTTT
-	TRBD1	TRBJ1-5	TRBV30	CAWRATGVSQPQHF	TGTGCCTGGAGAGCGACAGGGGTGAGCCAGCCCCAGCATTTT
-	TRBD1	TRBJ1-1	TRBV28	CASSFTGTGSYTEAFF	TGTGCCAGCAGTTTTACCGGGACAGGGAGCTACACTGAAGCTTTCTTT
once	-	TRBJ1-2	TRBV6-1	CASSERIYPQGSYTF	TGTGCCAGCAGTGAAAGAATATATCCCCAGGGTTCCTACACCTTC
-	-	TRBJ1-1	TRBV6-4	CASRDMGGEAFF	TGTGCCAGCAGAGACATGGGGGGTGAAGCTTTCTTT
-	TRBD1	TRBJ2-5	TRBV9	CASSVEGARETQYF	TGTGCCAGCAGCGTTGAGGGGGCCCGTGAGACCCAGTACTTC
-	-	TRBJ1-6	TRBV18	CASSPRGDSYNSPLHF	TGTGCCAGCTCACCACGGGGCGACTCCTATAATTCACCCCTCCACTTT
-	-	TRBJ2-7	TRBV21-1	CASPTPRRVFYEQYF	TGTGCCAGCCCCACCCCGCGCAGGGTATTCTACGAGCAGTACTTC
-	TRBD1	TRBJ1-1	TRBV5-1	CASSWGQGNTEAFF	TGCGCCAGCAGCTGGGGACAGGGAAACACTGAAGCTTTCTTT
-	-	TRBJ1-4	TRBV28	CASSFFYTRGGEKLFF	TGTGCCAGCAGTTTCTTTTACACACGGGGTGGTGAAAAACTGTTTTTT
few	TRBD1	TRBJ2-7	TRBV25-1	CASRPSGGYEQYF	TGTGCCAGCCGACCGTCAGGGGGTTACGAGCAGTACTTC
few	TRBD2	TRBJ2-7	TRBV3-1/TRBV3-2	CASSLTSGASYEQYF	TGTGCCAGCAGTCTGACTAGCGGGGCGAGCTACGAGCAGTACTTC
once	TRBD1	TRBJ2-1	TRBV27	CASISFIRTGGIYEQFF	TGTGCCAGCATCTCATTTATTCGGACAGGGGGCATATATGAGCAGTTCTTC
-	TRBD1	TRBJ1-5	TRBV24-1	CATSDLRRDRLRSNQPQHF	TGTGCCACCAGTGATTTGCGGCGGGACAGGCTGCGTAGCAATCAGCCCCAGCATTTT
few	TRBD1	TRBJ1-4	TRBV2	CASHPGQGNEKLFF	TGTGCCAGCCATCCAGGACAGGGAAATGAAAAACTGTTTTTT
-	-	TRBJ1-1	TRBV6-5	CASSSEGGFTEAFF	TGTGCCAGCAGTAGCGAGGGGGGGTTCACTGAAGCTTTCTTT
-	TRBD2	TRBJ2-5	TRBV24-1	CATSDIRGGSETQYF	TGTGCCACCAGTGATATCCGCGGGGGTTCAGAGACCCAGTACTTC
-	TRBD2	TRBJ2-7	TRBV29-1	CSVERGGSSGSSYEQYF	TGCAGCGTTGAGAGGGGGGGGTCTAGCGGGAGTTCCTACGAGCAGTACTTC
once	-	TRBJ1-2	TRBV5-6	CASSLPGIYGYTF	TGTGCCAGCAGCTTGCCAGGGATCTATGGCTACACCTTC
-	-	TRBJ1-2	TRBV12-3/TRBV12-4	CASSSQGIDGYTF	TGTGCCAGCAGTTCGCAGGGAATCGACGGCTACACCTTC
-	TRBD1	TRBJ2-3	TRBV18	CASSAGQGALLSTDTQYF	TGTGCCAGCTCAGCCGGACAGGGTGCCCTTCTTAGCACAGATACGCAGTATTTT